The 16 T cell receptor beta chains listed next were all sequenced from one sample in a study of T cells in Graves' hyperthyroidism and ophthalmopathy. RNA transcripts were the template for amplifying TCR beta CDR3 regions. RT-PCR in the first round (using the HTBI primer set) targeted the TCR CDR3. TCRdb reanalysed the multiplex PCR reads using MiXCR and keeps one entry per CDR3 protein. The table records around 350,000 distinct CDR3 sequences, under 20% of them present only once. The sample was blood. These receptors all come from a woman aged 18-29 years with Graves' hyperthyroidism.

This clonotype was detected many times. This chain connects TRBV6-4 to TRBJ1-1, with D unclear. CDR1 and CDR2 (germline): MRHNA, SNTAGT. This CDR3 region has 15 residues. The ends were cut back, 5 bases at V and 0 bases at J, with 13 bases in the middle. The CDR3 is CASSLWTGMNTEAFF. CDR3 bases: TGTGCCAGCAGTCTCTGGACGGGCATGAACACTGAAGCTTTCTTT.

This clonotype was detected many times. V is TRBV20-1 and J is TRBJ2-4; 7 nucleotides align to TRBD1. The length of the CDR3 is 16 residues. J lost 1 base, V lost 2 bases, and 8 bases had no gene match. Germline CDR1 reads DFQATT; CDR2 reads SNEGSKA (reference sequence). CDR3 region: CSARLIKQGAKNIQYF. The CDR3 bases are TGCAGTGCTAGACTTATTAAACAGGGGGCCAAAAACATTCAGTACTTC.

At least ten counts were recorded for this clonotype. The chain carries TRBV5-1 and TRBJ2-7, with TRBD1 matching 7 bases. CDR1 is SGHRS and CDR2 is YFSETQ in the germline V gene. CDR3 length: 14 residues. V trimming: 0 bases; J trimming: 6 bases; junction bases outside the gene matches: 6. CDR3: CASSLGQGIREQYF. DNA of the CDR3: TGCGCCAGCAGCTTGGGACAGGGCATCCGCGAGCAGTACTTC. Full variable domain (rest looked up from reference TRBV5-1 and TRBJ2-7): KAGVTQTPRYLIKTRGQQVTLSCSPISGHRSVSWYQQTPGQGLQFLFEYFSETQRNKGNFPGRFSGRQFSNSRSEMNVSTLELGDSALYLCASSLGQGIREQYFGPGTRLTVT.

The sample holds a few counts of this clonotype. This sequence joins TRBV11-2 and TRBJ2-3, with TRBD1 matching 7 bases. This CDR3 comprises 16 residues. CDR1 is SGHAT and CDR2 is FQNNGV in the germline V gene. The V segment lost 5 bases and the J segment 6 bases; nucleotides outside the gene matches: 14. This chain's CDR3 is CASSQIGQAHTDTQYF. The CDR3 nucleotides are TGTGCCAGCAGCCAAATCGGACAGGCACACACGGATACGCAGTATTTT. Looking up the rest from reference TRBV11-2 and TRBJ2-3 gives the full variable domain: EAGVAQSPRYKIIEKRQSVAFWCNPISGHATLYWYQQILGQGPKLLIQFQNNGVVDDSQLPKDRFSAERLKGVDSTLKIQPAKLEDSAVYLCASSQIGQAHTDTQYFGPGTRLTVL.

This clonotype appeared many times. V usage is TRBV20-1 and J usage is TRBJ1-3; tentatively, D is TRBD1 (6 bases). CDR1 DFQATT and CDR2 SNEGSKA come from the germline V gene (reference sequence). This CDR3 has 13 residues. The V end was cut by 5 bases, the J end by 4 bases, with 12 bases between. The CDR3 is CSAFQGKGNTIYF. The CDR3 region has the DNA TGCAGTGCTTTTCAGGGGAAAGGAAACACCATATATTTT.

This clonotype was counted at least ten times. The V and J genes are TRBV7-2 and TRBJ1-5; TRBD1 is a possible D gene (5 bases). The CDR3 totals 14 residues. Germline values: CDR1 SGHTA, CDR2 FQGNSA. Trimming took off 5 bases at V and 4 bases at J, with 12 bases between the two ends. In nucleotides, the CDR3 is TGTGCCAGCAGCGTTGGGACGAAGAATCAGCCCCAGCATTTT. This sequence encodes CASSVGTKNQPQHF.

This clonotype was seen many times. This chain joins TRBV7-2 and TRBJ2-5; no definite D call. The germline V gene has CDR1 SGHTA and CDR2 FQGNSA. Between the trimmed V and J ends, which lost 1 base and 3 bases, there was a span of 12 bases. This CDR3 spans 15 amino acids. The CDR3 loop is CASSLGYSEKETQYF. The CDR3 DNA is TGTGCCAGCAGCTTAGGATACTCTGAAAAAGAGACCCAGTACTTC.

The CDR3 DNA is TGTGCCAGCAGCCAATTTCGTGGGGGAGAGACCCAGTACTTC. It yields the protein CASSQFRGGETQYF. V is TRBV14 and J is TRBJ2-5; D is tentatively TRBD1 or TRBD2 (5 bases each). The CDR3 runs to 14 residues. Trimming stripped 2 bases from V and 4 bases from J, with 11 bases between. Germline V gene data show CDR1 as SGHDN and CDR2 as FVKESK.

This clonotype came up many times. V usage is TRBV6-5 and J usage is TRBJ1-1, with a possible D match to TRBD1 (6 bases). This CDR3 has 14 residues. V lost 6 bases to trimming and J lost 0 bases, with 11 bases between them. CDR1 MNHEY and CDR2 SVGAGI come from the germline V gene. The CDR3 spells CASRPDSLNTEAFF. In nucleotides, the CDR3 is TGTGCCAGCAGGCCGGACAGTTTGAACACTGAAGCTTTCTTT.

This chain connects TRBV5-1 to TRBJ2-5; D uncertain. Germline CDR1 and CDR2: SGHRS and YFSETQ. V was shortened by 4 bases and J by 4 bases, with 14 bases between the two germline ends. The CDR3 is made up of 14 amino acids. The CDR3 coding sequence is TGCGCCAGCAGCCCCTTGCCCCTCGGAGAGACCCAGTACTTC. This translates into CASSPLPLGETQYF.

This clonotype appeared many times. The chain employs TRBV5-1 and TRBJ2-7; the match to TRBD2 covers 8 bases. Germline V gene data show CDR1 as SGHRS and CDR2 as YFSETQ. The CDR3 extends over 16 amino acids. Unmatched junction bases numbered 11, after V lost 4 bases and J lost 2 bases. DNA for the CDR3: TGCGCCAGCAGCCCTGGAGATCGCGGGGGGACCTACGAGCAGTACTTC. This sequence encodes CASSPGDRGGTYEQYF.

This clonotype was observed many times. V gene TRBV18 combines with J gene TRBJ2-7, with no clear D. V was cut by 4 bases and J by 5 bases, with 9 bases left in between. The CDR3 sequence is 12 residues long. Germline V lookup: CDR1 KGHSH, CDR2 LQKENI. The CDR3 region is CASSHTHHEQYF. CDR3 nucleotide sequence: TGTGCCAGCTCACACACCCACCACGAGCAGTACTTC. The variable domain in full, completed from reference TRBV18 and TRBJ2-7, reads NAGVMQNPRHLVRRRGQEARLRCSPMKGHSHVYWYRQLPEEGLKFMVYLQKENIIDESGMPKERFSAEFPKEGPSILRIQQVVRGDSAAYFCASSHTHHEQYFGPGTRLTVT.

This clonotype was recorded at least ten times. The rearrangement uses TRBV12-3 or TRBV12-4 and TRBJ1-5; D may be TRBD1 (5 bases). The CDR3 covers 14 residues. V dropped 5 bases and J dropped 6 bases, with 14 bases sitting between them. The CDR3 is CASSPGVGGQPQHF. Here the CDR3 DNA reads TGTGCCAGCAGTCCGGGGGTGGGAGGTCAGCCCCAGCATTTT.

The chain recombines TRBV7-4 with TRBJ1-5, with D unclear. This CDR3 spans 8 amino acids. Per germline, CDR1 SGHVT and CDR2 SQSDAQ. In DNA form, the CDR3 reads TGTTTAAGTCAGCCCCAGCATTTT. Translated, it gives CLSQPQHF.

This clonotype was seen a few times. This chain links TRBV6-1 with TRBJ2-3, with D unclear. This CDR3 is built from 12 residues. The germline V and J ends were trimmed by 7 bases and 2 bases, with 7 bases remaining between them. The germline gives CDR1 MNHNS, CDR2 SASEGT. CDR3 loop: CASKDVTDTQYF. The CDR3 nucleotides read TGTGCCAGCAAAGATGTCACAGATACGCAGTATTTT.

This clonotype has at least ten counts. This chain joins TRBV12-3 or TRBV12-4 and TRBJ1-2; D is perhaps TRBD1 (5 bases). The V gene lost 3 bases and the J gene lost 5 bases, with 22 bases spanning the gap. The CDR3 loop spans 17 amino acids. CDR3 loop: CASSLARDPKPHYGYTF. The CDR3 DNA is TGTGCCAGCAGTTTGGCCCGGGACCCAAAACCACATTATGGCTACACCTTC.